This T cell receptor beta chain was captured by sequencing in a study of blood T cells in healthy people across ages. CDR3 size: 17 residues. Using a J-beta primer mix together with a sample-barcoded 5' primer, a second PCR was run for about 7 to 12 cycles. With 12 random nucleotides, a template-switch adaptor tagged each individual cDNA molecule. Via MiXCR, TCRdb re-called the 5' RACE reads, giving one row per CDR3 protein. The sample lists approximately 780,000 distinct CDR3 sequences; roughly 25% were seen once. Another study also made use of these data, one on T cells of mothers and their children.

The gene calls are TRBV12-3 or TRBV12-4 and TRBJ2-5, with D perhaps matching TRBD1 or TRBD2 (6 bases each). The DNA matches TRBJ2-1 better at its end, which makes the J call doubtful. The sequence was obtained from a boy younger than 18 in good health. Sequenced: blood. This CDR3 reads CASRGWTPGAVYNEQFF. CDR3 nucleotide sequence: TGTGCCAGCAGGGGTTGGACCCCGGGGGCCGTATACAATGAGCAGTTCTTC.